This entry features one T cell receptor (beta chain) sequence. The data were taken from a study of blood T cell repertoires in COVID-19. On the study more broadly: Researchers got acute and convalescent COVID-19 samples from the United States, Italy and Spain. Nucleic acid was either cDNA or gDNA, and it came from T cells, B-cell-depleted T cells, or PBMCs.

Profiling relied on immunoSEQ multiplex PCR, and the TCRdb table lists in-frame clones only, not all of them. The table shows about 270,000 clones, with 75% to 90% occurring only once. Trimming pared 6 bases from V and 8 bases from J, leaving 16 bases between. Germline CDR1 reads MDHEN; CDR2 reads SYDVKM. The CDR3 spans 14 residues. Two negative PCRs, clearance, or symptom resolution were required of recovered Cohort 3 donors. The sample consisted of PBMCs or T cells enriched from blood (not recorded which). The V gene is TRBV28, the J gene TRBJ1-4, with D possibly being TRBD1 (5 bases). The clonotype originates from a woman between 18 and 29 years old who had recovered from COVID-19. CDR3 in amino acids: CASSRPGLGEKLFF. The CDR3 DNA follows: TGTGCCAGCAGCCGCCCAGGGTTAGGAGAAAAACTGTTTTTT.